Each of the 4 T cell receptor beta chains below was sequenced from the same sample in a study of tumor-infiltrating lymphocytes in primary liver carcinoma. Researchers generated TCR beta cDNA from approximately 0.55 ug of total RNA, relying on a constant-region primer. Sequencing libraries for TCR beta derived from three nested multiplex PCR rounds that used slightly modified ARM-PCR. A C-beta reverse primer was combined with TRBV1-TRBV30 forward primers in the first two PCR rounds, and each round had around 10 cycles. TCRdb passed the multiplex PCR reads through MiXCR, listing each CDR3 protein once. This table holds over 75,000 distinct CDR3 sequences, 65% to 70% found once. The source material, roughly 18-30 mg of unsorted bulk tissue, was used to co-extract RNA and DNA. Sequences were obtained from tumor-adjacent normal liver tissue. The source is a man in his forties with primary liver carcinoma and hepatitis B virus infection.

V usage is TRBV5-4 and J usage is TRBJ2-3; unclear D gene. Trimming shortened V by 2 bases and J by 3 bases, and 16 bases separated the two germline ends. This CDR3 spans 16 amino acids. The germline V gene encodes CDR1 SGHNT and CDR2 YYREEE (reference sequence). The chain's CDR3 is CASSLRVSCGTDTQYF. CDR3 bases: TGTGCCAGCAGCTTACGGGTCTCATGTGGGACAGATACGCAGTATTTT.

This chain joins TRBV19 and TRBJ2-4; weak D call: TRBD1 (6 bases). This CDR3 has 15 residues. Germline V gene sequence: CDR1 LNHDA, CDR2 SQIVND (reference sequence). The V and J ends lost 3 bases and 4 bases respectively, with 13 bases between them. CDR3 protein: CASSITGMSKNIQYF. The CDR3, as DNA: TGTGCCAGTAGTATCACAGGGATGTCAAAAAACATTCAGTACTTC.

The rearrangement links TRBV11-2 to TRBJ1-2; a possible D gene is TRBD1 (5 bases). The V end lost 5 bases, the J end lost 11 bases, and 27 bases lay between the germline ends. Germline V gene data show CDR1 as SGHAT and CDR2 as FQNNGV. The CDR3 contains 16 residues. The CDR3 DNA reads TGTGCCAGCAGCAGATCCTACAGCGACGGGGGACTAGGGTACACCTTC. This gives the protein CASSRSYSDGGLGYTF.

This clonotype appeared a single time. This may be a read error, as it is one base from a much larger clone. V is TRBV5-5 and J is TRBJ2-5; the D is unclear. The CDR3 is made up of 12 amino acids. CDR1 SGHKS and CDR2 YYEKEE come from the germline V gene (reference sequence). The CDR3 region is CASSLVLEIQYF. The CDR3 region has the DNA TGTGCCAGCAGCTTGGTCCTGGAGATCCAGTACTTC.